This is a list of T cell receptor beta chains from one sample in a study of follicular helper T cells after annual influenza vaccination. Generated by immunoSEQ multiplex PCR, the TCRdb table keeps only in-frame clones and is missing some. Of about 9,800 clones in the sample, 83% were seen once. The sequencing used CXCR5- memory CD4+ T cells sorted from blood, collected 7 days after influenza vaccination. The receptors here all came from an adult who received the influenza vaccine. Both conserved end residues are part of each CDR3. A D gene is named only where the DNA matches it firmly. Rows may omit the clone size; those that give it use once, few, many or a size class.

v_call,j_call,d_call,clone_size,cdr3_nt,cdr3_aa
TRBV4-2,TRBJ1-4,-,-,TGTGCCAGCAGCCAAGATCATCCCACCGACAGTGAGGGTGAAAAACTGTTTTTT,CASSQDHPTDSEGEKLFF
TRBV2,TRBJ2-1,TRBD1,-,TGTGCCAGCAGTGCCTCAGGGGGTTCCTACAATGAGCAGTTCTTC,CASSASGGSYNEQFF
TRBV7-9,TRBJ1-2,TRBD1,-,TGTGCCAGCAGCTGGGGACAGGGGGTCTTTGGCTACACCTTC,CASSWGQGVFGYTF
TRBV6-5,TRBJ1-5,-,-,TGTGCCAGCAGTCCGGATAAATATCAGCCCCAGCATTTT,CASSPDKYQPQHF
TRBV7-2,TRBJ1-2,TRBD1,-,TGTGCCAGCAGTAGGTTTAACAGGGGGCTCTCTGGCTACACCTTC,CASSRFNRGLSGYTF
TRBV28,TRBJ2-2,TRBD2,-,TGTGCCAGCAGTTTAATGGCGGGGGGCACCGGGGAGCTGTTTTTT,CASSLMAGGTGELFF
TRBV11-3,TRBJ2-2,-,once,TGTGCCAGCAGCTTAAGAAGGGGACGGAACACCGGGGAGCTGTTTTTT,CASSLRRGRNTGELFF
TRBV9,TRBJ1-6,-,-,TGTGCCAGCACCCTACAGGAAAATTCACCCCTCCACTTT,CASTLQENSPLHF
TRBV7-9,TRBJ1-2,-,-,TGTGCCAGCAGCTCAATGGGCGCTAACTATGGCTACACCTTC,CASSSMGANYGYTF
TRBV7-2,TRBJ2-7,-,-,TGTGCCAGCAGCTTTGGGGACTCCTACGAGCAGTACTTC,CASSFGDSYEQYF
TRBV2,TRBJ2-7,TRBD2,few,TGTGCCAGCAGTGAAGCCGGGACTAGCGGGGACTACGAGCAGTACTTC,CASSEAGTSGDYEQYF
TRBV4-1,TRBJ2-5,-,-,TGCGCCAGCAGCCTAGGGAGGGGGACCCAAGAGACCCAGTACTTC,CASSLGRGTQETQYF
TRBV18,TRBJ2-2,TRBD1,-,TGTGCCAGCTCACCGAGGACAGGGAACACCGGGGAGCTGTTTTTT,CASSPRTGNTGELFF
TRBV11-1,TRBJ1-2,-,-,TGTGCCAGCAAGTCGATGGCAGAGGGTAACTATGGCTACACCTTC,CASKSMAEGNYGYTF
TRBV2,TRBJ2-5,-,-,TGTGCCAGCAGTGAAGGAGGGGAGACCCAGTACTTC,CASSEGGETQYF
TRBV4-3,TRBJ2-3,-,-,TGCGCCAGCAGCCAGGGGGGCCGGACAGATACGCAGTATTTT,CASSQGGRTDTQYF
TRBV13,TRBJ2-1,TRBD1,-,TGTGCCAGCGGGACAGGGGCCTACAATGAGCAGTTCTTC,CASGTGAYNEQFF
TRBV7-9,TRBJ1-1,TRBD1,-,TGTGCCAGCAGCTTACCGAGACAGGGGGGCACTGAAGCTTTCTTT,CASSLPRQGGTEAFF
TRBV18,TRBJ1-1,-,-,TGTGCCAGCTCCCCGGATGGGGACACTGAAGCTTTCTTT,CASSPDGDTEAFF
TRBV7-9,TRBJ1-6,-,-,TGTGCCAGCAGCGTATCCGGGACACCAGTCGCAAATTCACCCCTCCACTTT,CASSVSGTPVANSPLHF
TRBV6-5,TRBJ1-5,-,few,TGTGCCAGCAGTTACTCCAGGACATCGAATCAGCCCCAGCATTTT,CASSYSRTSNQPQHF
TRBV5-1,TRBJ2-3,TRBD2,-,TGCGCCAGCAGCTCAGGGACTAGCGGGTTCACAGATACGCAGTATTTT,CASSSGTSGFTDTQYF
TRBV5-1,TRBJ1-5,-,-,TGCGCCAGCAGCTTGGAAGGAGATAGGAATCAGCCCCAGCATTTT,CASSLEGDRNQPQHF
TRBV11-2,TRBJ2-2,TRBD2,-,TGTGCCAGCAGACGACCCGGGGGGGTCACCGGGGAGCTGTTTTTT,CASRRPGGVTGELFF
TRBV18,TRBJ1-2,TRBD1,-,TGTGCCAGCTCACCGGACAGGGCCCACACCTTC,CASSPDRAHTF
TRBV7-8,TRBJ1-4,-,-,TGTGCCAGCAGCACTGGAGTTCTTGAAAAACTGTTTTTT,CASSTGVLEKLFF
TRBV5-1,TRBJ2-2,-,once,TGCGCCAGCAGCCGACGCCCACCCTCCATGAACACCGGGGAGCTGTTTTTT,CASSRRPPSMNTGELFF
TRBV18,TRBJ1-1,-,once,TGTGCCAGCTCACCATTGGGGAGCCGCACTGAAGCTTTCTTT,CASSPLGSRTEAFF
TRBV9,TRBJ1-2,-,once,TGTGCCAGCAGCGTTGAGCACGGTCCTAACTATGGCTACACCTTC,CASSVEHGPNYGYTF
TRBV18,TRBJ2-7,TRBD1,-,TGTGCCAGCTCACCACCGATAATGACAGGGGGAACGCAGTACTTC,CASSPPIMTGGTQYF